This TCR beta chain was recorded in a study of beta chain features in type 1 diabetes. Reverse transcribing all isolated RNA meant expressed TCRB transcripts were sequenced. Assay: immunoSEQ multiplex PCR; the TCRdb copy retains only in-frame clones and omits some. The sample consists of under 150,000 clones, about 7.1% of them appearing once. This clone has at least ten counts. Antigen unknown. V lost 5 bases, J lost 4 bases, and 15 bases lay in between. Germline lookup yields CDR1 SQVTM and CDR2 ANQGSEA. CDR3 length: 14 residues. General study points: The study found moderately but significantly shorter TCRB CDR3s in all four CD4+ subsets of Type 1 diabetes patients.

The genes are TRBV29-1 and TRBJ2-1, with D possibly TRBD1 on 6 matching bases. Sequenced sample: central memory CD4+ T cells from blood. The receptor was isolated from a woman aged 25-40 years in good health. CDR3 protein: CSVRDRTKYNEQFF. For the CDR3, the DNA is TGCAGCGTTCGTGACAGGACCAAGTACAATGAGCAGTTCTTC.